What follows are 27 T cell receptor beta chains derived from one specimen sequenced in a study of blood T cell repertoires in COVID-19. TCRdb's copy holds only in-frame clones and misses some; the assay was immunoSEQ multiplex PCR. Among 350,000 to 450,000 clones listed, roughly 90% were seen once. Sequenced: peripheral blood. The receptors were gathered from a middle-aged man with acute or convalescent COVID-19.

The chain combines TRBV29-1 with TRBJ2-1; 7 nucleotides align to TRBD2. The CDR3 runs to 13 residues. Germline CDR1 is SQVTM and CDR2 is ANQGSEA. J was trimmed by 9 bases and V by 3 bases; bases with no gene match: 8. For the CDR3, the DNA is TGCAGCGTTGATGGGGGAGGGTACGGTGAGCAGTTCTTC. This codes for CSVDGGGYGEQFF.

The rearrangement links TRBV29-1 to TRBJ2-7; 7 positions match TRBD1. Germline CDR1 is SQVTM and CDR2 is ANQGSEA. The CDR3 runs 14 residues. V lost 2 bases and J lost 4; bases outside the gene matches: 8. For the CDR3, the DNA is TGCAGCGTTGAACTACAGGGGAGTCGATACGAGCAGTACTTC. This encodes CSVELQGSRYEQYF.

The chain joins TRBV25-1 to TRBJ2-3, with 8 bases matching TRBD2. This CDR3 comprises 14 residues. J lost 6 bases, V lost 6 bases, and 8 bases had no gene match. In germline, CDR1 is MGHDK, CDR2 SYGVNS. The CDR3 bases are TGTGCCAGCAGAGTAGCGGGAAGTGGTGATACGCAGTATTTT. This sequence encodes CASRVAGSGDTQYF.

CDR3 amino acids: CASSLAGQGQETQYF. DNA for the CDR3: TGTGCCAGCAGCTTAGCTGGGCAGGGTCAAGAGACCCAGTACTTC. The chain uses TRBV7-2 and TRBJ2-5, with D maybe TRBD1 (5 bases). The V end was cut by 0 bases, the J end by 2 bases, with 10 bases between. The CDR3 length is 15 residues. Germline values: CDR1 SGHTA, CDR2 FQGNSA.

The chain carries TRBV2 and TRBJ2-7; TRBD2 aligns across 8 bases. This CDR3 is built from 13 residues. The V gene end was trimmed by 8 bases and the J gene end by 5 bases; junction bases not matched to a gene: 8. Germline V gene lookup returns CDR1 SNHLY and CDR2 FYNNEI. The DNA for the CDR3 is TGTGCCAGCCTCTGGACTAGCAGGAACGAGCAGTACTTC. Its translation is CASLWTSRNEQYF.

The gene calls are TRBV30 and TRBJ1-3; 7 bases line up with TRBD1. The CDR3 covers 12 residues. Germline V gene data show CDR1 as GTSNPN and CDR2 as SVGIG (reference sequence). V shed 8 bases, J shed 0 bases, and the junction held 1 base outside the gene matches. CDR3 loop: CAGDSSGNTIYF. The CDR3 DNA sequence: TGTGCCGGGGACAGCTCTGGAAACACCATATATTTT. Together with reference TRBV30 and TRBJ1-3, the CDR3 gives the full variable domain: SQTIHQWPATLVQPVGSPLSLECTVEGTSNPNLYWYRQAAGRGLQLLFYSVGIGQISSEVPQNLSASRPQDRQFILSSKKLLLSDSGFYLCAGDSSGNTIYFGEGSWLTVV.

The V call is TRBV6-2 or TRBV6-3, the J call TRBJ1-1; 9 bases are a match to TRBD1. Per the germline V gene, CDR1 is MNHEY and CDR2 is SVGEGT. V lost 4 bases to trimming and J lost 0 bases; unmatched junction nucleotides: 6. This CDR3 spans 16 amino acids. The CDR3: CASSSGTGLMNTEAFF. CDR3 in DNA: TGTGCCAGCAGTTCCGGGACAGGGCTGATGAACACTGAAGCTTTCTTT.

This chain connects TRBV4-2 to TRBJ2-3; 11 positions match TRBD2. The germline gives CDR1 LGHNA, CDR2 YNFKEQ. The CDR3 length is 16 residues. V was pared by 4 bases and J by 0 bases, with 3 bases of the junction left unmatched. Here the CDR3 reads CASSLRLAGSTDTQYF. The CDR3 DNA reads as TGTGCCAGCAGCCTAAGACTAGCGGGGAGCACAGATACGCAGTATTTT.

The rearrangement uses TRBV27 and TRBJ2-7; 7 bases agree with TRBD1. Germline-derived CDR1 and CDR2 are MNHEY and SMNVEV (reference sequence). Unmatched junction bases numbered 9, after V lost 6 bases and J lost 4 bases. The CDR3 has 14 residues. CDR3 region: CASSPRGMLYEQYF. CDR3 DNA sequence: TGTGCCAGCAGCCCCAGGGGGATGCTATACGAGCAGTACTTC.

V usage is TRBV5-4 and J usage is TRBJ2-5; D uncertain. The germline CDR1 and CDR2 sequences are SGHNT and YYREEE (reference sequence). Deletions cut 1 base from V and 5 bases from J, with 9 bases between. This CDR3 spans 13 amino acids. CDR3 bases: TGTGCCAGCAGCTTGTCGGTGTATGAGACCCAGTACTTC. Encoded protein: CASSLSVYETQYF. The entire variable domain, with the rest obtained from reference TRBV5-4 and TRBJ2-5, is as follows: ETGVTQSPTHLIKTRGQQVTLRCSSQSGHNTVSWYQQALGQGPQFIFQYYREEENGRGNFPPRFSGLQFPNYSSELNVNALELDDSALYLCASSLSVYETQYFGPGTRLLVL.

The V gene is TRBV11-2, the J gene TRBJ2-2; tentative D call: TRBD1 (6 bases). V was trimmed by 2 bases and J by 3 bases, leaving 10 bases between them. The CDR3 is made up of 15 amino acids. Germline V gene sequence: CDR1 SGHAT, CDR2 FQNNGV. This chain's CDR3 is CASSLYRVDTGELFF. The DNA for the CDR3 is TGTGCCAGCAGCTTATACAGGGTTGACACCGGGGAGCTGTTTTTT. The entire variable domain, with the rest obtained from reference TRBV11-2 and TRBJ2-2, is as follows: EAGVAQSPRYKIIEKRQSVAFWCNPISGHATLYWYQQILGQGPKLLIQFQNNGVVDDSQLPKDRFSAERLKGVDSTLKIQPAKLEDSAVYLCASSLYRVDTGELFFGEGSRLTVL.

This chain joins TRBV21-1 and TRBJ2-5; the DNA was not compared with TRBD2, the D call given in the table. TRBV21-1 has pseudogene status. CDR3 length equals 17 residues. CDR3: CASSRGKVLTGGKTQYF. The CDR3 DNA reads TGTGCCAGCAGTCGGGGGAAGGTTCTGACCGGCGGGAAGACCCAGTACTTC.

Only a few counts were recorded for this clone. The V and J genes are TRBV19 and TRBJ1-5; D perhaps matches TRBD1 (5 bases). The germline CDR1 and CDR2 sequences are LNHDA and SQIVND (reference sequence). This CDR3 spans 14 amino acids. The V and J ends lost 6 bases and 0 bases respectively, with 9 bases between them. The CDR3 sequence: CASRTAHSNQPQHF. For the CDR3, the DNA is TGTGCCAGTAGGACAGCCCATAGCAATCAGCCCCAGCATTTT. The entire variable domain, with the rest obtained from reference TRBV19 and TRBJ1-5, is as follows: DGGITQSPKYLFRKEGQNVTLSCEQNLNHDAMYWYRQDPGQGLRLIYYSQIVNDFQKGDIAEGYSVSREKKESFPLTVTSAQKNPTAFYLCASRTAHSNQPQHFGDGTRLSIL.

Note on this clone: Other DNA sequences in this sample translate to the same CDR3. The V gene is TRBV7-9, the J gene TRBJ1-5, with D possibly TRBD1 on 6 matching bases. Looked up from germline, CDR1 is SEHNR and CDR2 is FQNEAQ (reference sequence). The CDR3 is 14 residues long. Trimming removed 1 base from V and 7 bases from J, with 11 bases in between. CDR3 region: CASSLGGGGQPQHF. In nucleotides, the CDR3 is TGTGCCAGCAGCTTAGGGGGCGGGGGCCAGCCCCAGCATTTT.

The rearrangement joins TRBV10-1 to TRBJ1-1, with a weak D call TRBD1 (6 bases). V dropped 4 bases and J dropped 4 bases, with 16 bases sitting between them. The CDR3 has 15 residues. Germline values: CDR1 WNHNN, CDR2 SYGVQD (reference sequence). CDR3: CASSGTAGGGTEAFF. Written as DNA, the CDR3 is TGCGCCAGCAGTGGGACAGCCGGCGGTGGCACTGAAGCTTTCTTT.

V usage is TRBV11-2 and J usage is TRBJ2-5; possibly TRBD1 for D (5 bases). Trimming left V 2 bases short and J 5 bases short, with 18 bases between. The CDR3 is 16 amino acids. Germline V gene lookup returns CDR1 SGHAT and CDR2 FQNNGV. Written as DNA, the CDR3 is TGTGCCAGCAGCTTAACTACCGTTGGGGCCTGGGAGACCCAGTACTTC. Amino acids: CASSLTTVGAWETQYF. The full variable domain, its missing parts supplied by reference TRBV11-2 and TRBJ2-5, is EAGVAQSPRYKIIEKRQSVAFWCNPISGHATLYWYQQILGQGPKLLIQFQNNGVVDDSQLPKDRFSAERLKGVDSTLKIQPAKLEDSAVYLCASSLTTVGAWETQYFGPGTRLLVL.

The table lists this clone with a count of one. The chain uses TRBV9 and TRBJ2-1, with 7 bases fitting TRBD2. Germline trimming cut 0 bases from V and 9 bases from J; bases unmatched to any gene: 9. The CDR3 covers 15 residues. Germline CDR1 and CDR2: SGDLS and YYNGEE. The CDR3 sequence: CASSVGATTGGEQFF. Written as DNA, the CDR3 is TGTGCCAGCAGCGTAGGGGCGACGACGGGGGGTGAGCAGTTCTTC.

The chain combines TRBV19 with TRBJ1-1; 8 bases fit TRBD1. The CDR3 runs 17 residues. Germline CDR1 LNHDA, CDR2 SQIVND (reference sequence). V shed 1 base, J shed 2 bases, and the junction held 9 bases outside the gene matches. DNA of the CDR3: TGTGCCAGTAGTATAGGGGGGGGGACAGGATTTAACACTGAAGCTTTCTTT. It is translated as CASSIGGGTGFNTEAFF.

The chain combines TRBV6-5 with TRBJ2-1, with 7 bases fitting TRBD1. CDR3 length: 13 residues. Per germline, CDR1 MNHEY and CDR2 SVGAGI. V lost 6 bases to trimming and J lost 8 bases; unmatched junction nucleotides: 7. The CDR3 region is CASRGQTWDEQFF. CDR3 coding DNA: TGTGCCAGCAGGGGACAGACGTGGGATGAGCAGTTCTTC.

The count of this clone is one. This chain uses TRBV4-3 with TRBJ2-1; 10 nucleotides line up with TRBD1. V was clipped by 4 bases and J by 12 bases; unmatched bases: 12. CDR1 and CDR2 from the germline V gene are LGHNA and YSLEER. CDR3 size: 15 residues. In DNA form, the CDR3 reads TGCGCCAGCAGCCCAATACCGGGACAGGGGTCCGGGCAGTTCTTC. It encodes CASSPIPGQGSGQFF.

J is TRBJ1-5 and V is TRBV5-5, with a possible D match to TRBD1 (5 bases). Trimming cost V 4 bases and J 2 bases, with 13 bases left between them. The V gene's germline CDR1 is SGHKS and CDR2 YYEKEE (reference sequence). The CDR3 spans 15 residues. The CDR3 is CASSLAGIGNQPQHF. The CDR3 DNA sequence: TGTGCCAGCAGCCTGGCAGGGATTGGCAATCAGCCCCAGCATTTT.

The rearrangement links TRBV2 to TRBJ2-7; D not certain. CDR1 is SNHLY and CDR2 is FYNNEI in the germline V gene. Trimming stripped 5 bases from V and 3 bases from J, with 8 bases between. The CDR3 covers 12 residues. This chain's CDR3 is CASSRDNYEQYF. The CDR3 DNA is TGTGCCAGCAGTAGAGATAACTACGAGCAGTACTTC. The variable domain in full, completed from reference TRBV2 and TRBJ2-7, reads EPEVTQTPSHQVTQMGQEVILRCVPISNHLYFYWYRQILGQKVEFLVSFYNNEISEKSEIFDDQFSVERPDGSNFTLKIRSTKLEDSAMYFCASSRDNYEQYFGPGTRLTVT.

The rearrangement joins TRBV6-5 to TRBJ2-7; 7 bases line up with TRBD2. The CDR3 length is 13 residues. Germline CDR1 and CDR2: MNHEY and SVGAGI. The V segment lost 7 bases and the J segment 4 bases; nucleotides outside the gene matches: 7. The CDR3 sequence is CASIPAGGYEQYF. CDR3 DNA sequence: TGTGCCAGCATCCCGGCCGGGGGGTACGAGCAGTACTTC.

The chain couples TRBV6-5 to TRBJ2-2, with 7 bases identical to TRBD1. CDR3 size: 15 residues. Trimming at V came to 2 bases and at J to 7 bases, leaving 7 bases not matched to a gene. Per the germline V gene, CDR1 is MNHEY and CDR2 is SVGAGI. The CDR3 sequence: CASSYQTGTGGELFF. The CDR3 DNA reads TGTGCCAGCAGTTACCAGACAGGGACGGGCGGGGAGCTGTTTTTT.

This clone was picked up a small number of times. The rearrangement uses TRBV14 and TRBJ2-7, with 10 bases that match TRBD2. Germline V gene lookup returns CDR1 SGHDN and CDR2 FVKESK. The CDR3 is 14 amino acids. V shed 4 bases, J shed 3 bases, and the junction held 3 bases outside the gene matches. CDR3 loop: CASSPAGGGYEQYF. CDR3 nucleotides: TGTGCCAGCAGCCCAGCGGGAGGGGGCTACGAGCAGTACTTC. The complete variable domain, with remaining parts taken from reference TRBV14 and TRBJ2-7, reads EAGVTQFPSHSVIEKGQTVTLRCDPISGHDNLYWYRRVMGKEIKFLLHFVKESKQDESGMPNNRFLAERTGGTYSTLKVQPAELEDSGVYFCASSPAGGGYEQYFGPGTRLTVT.

In the case of this clone: This specimen includes other DNA sequences encoding the same CDR3. The chain uses TRBV7-2 and TRBJ2-7; a weak D match, TRBD1 (5 bases). Germline assignment: CDR1 SGHTA and CDR2 FQGNSA. The CDR3 spans 12 residues. V lost 4 bases and J lost 4, with 8 bases in between. This CDR3 reads CASSSTEYEQYF. DNA of the CDR3: TGTGCCAGCAGCTCGACAGAATACGAGCAGTACTTC.

The chain uses TRBV10-3 and TRBJ2-7; 13 bases line up with TRBD2. Losses at the gene ends were 10 bases for V and 5 bases for J; bases not matched to a gene: 8. The CDR3 loop spans 14 amino acids. CDR1 and CDR2 (germline): ENHRY, SYGVKD. The DNA of the CDR3 is TGTGCCACCAACGCACTAGCGGGAGGGAACGAGCAGTACTTC. As protein: CATNALAGGNEQYF.